This T cell receptor (beta chain) was identified in a study of spatial heterogeneity in lung cancer. Findings and limits, study-wide: For expanded intratumoral alpha and beta TCRs, counts tracked tumor mutation counts. Of the expanded TCRs, ubiquitous and regional counts tracked the counts of ubiquitous and regional nonsynonymous mutations, respectively.

As to time point: sample taken at primary tumor resection. The donor group consisted of around 70 patients who had untreated, early-stage non-small cell lung cancer. This clonotype turned up a few times. Its target is unknown. This beta chain is an off-target read within a library intended for alpha chains, so its frequency means little. TCRdb re-analysed the 5' RACE reads in MiXCR, keeping a single row per CDR3 protein. The sample includes 15,000 to 20,000 distinct CDR3 sequences, about 9.6% of them seen just once. The clonotype was recovered from a female donor with early-stage non-small cell lung cancer. Source: lung tumor tissue, taken at surgery.

The CDR3 region is CASSNGGPRPQPQHF. The DNA for the CDR3 is TGTGCCAGCAGTAACGGCGGACCCAGGCCTCAGCCCCAGCATTTT. The genes are TRBV5-6 and TRBJ1-5, with D uncertain. The germline V and J ends were trimmed by 5 bases and 6 bases, with 18 bases remaining between them. This CDR3 has 15 residues. Germline V gene lookup returns CDR1 SGHDT and CDR2 YYEEEE.